These 17 T cell receptor beta chains were sequenced from one sample in a study of Graves' ophthalmopathy and Graves' hyperthyroidism (dated by TCRdb to between 2018 and 2020). Sequencing instrument: Illumina HiSeq 2000. TCR beta CDR3 regions were amplified from RNA transcripts for repertoire sequencing. HTBI primers and the Qiagen OneStep RT-PCR kit were used in a first-round RT-PCR, which was followed by a second-round multiplex PCR, size selection and purification. TCRdb itself trimmed the public reads at Q25 with fastp, ran MiXCR and retained productive beta chains. Records with the same CDR3 protein are collapsed into one entry carrying the most frequent genes and DNA. In all, the sample holds hundreds of thousands of distinct CDR3 sequences, and 45% to 55% of those were seen once. More than 45% of the sample is held by the ten biggest clonotypes. Sequences were obtained from peripheral blood. Receptors originate from an adult man with Graves' ophthalmopathy.

This clonotype was found a few times. The J gene is TRBJ1-3, the V gene TRBV19; D perhaps matches TRBD1 (5 bases). V shed 8 bases and J shed 0 bases, with 17 bases lying between them. This CDR3 spans 16 amino acids. CDR1 is LNHDA and CDR2 is SQIVND in the germline V gene (reference sequence). The CDR3 DNA follows: TGTGCCAGTTGTTGCTCCCGACAGTCCTCTGGAAACACCATATATTTT. It specifies CASCCSRQSSGNTIYF.

In its sample, this clonotype was seen a few times. The genes are TRBV12-3 or TRBV12-4 and TRBJ1-1; D is unclear. V dropped 3 bases and J dropped 11 bases, with 10 bases sitting between them. This CDR3 comprises 11 residues. The CDR3 loop reads CASSLYHWAFF. The CDR3, as DNA: TGTGCCAGCAGTTTGTATCACTGGGCTTTCTTT.

The chain is built from TRBV7-8 and TRBJ2-2, with D possibly matching TRBD2 (5 bases). The CDR3 extends over 16 amino acids. Germline V gives CDR1 SGHVS, CDR2 FQNEAQ. Trimming left V 4 bases short and J 4 bases short, with 16 bases between. CDR3 loop: CASSSRWAGLTGELFF. The CDR3 DNA reads as TGTGCCAGCAGCTCCCGGTGGGCAGGACTCACCGGGGAGCTGTTTTTT.

The J gene is TRBJ2-2, the V gene TRBV20-1; 14 nucleotides match TRBD2. The germline V gene encodes CDR1 DFQATT and CDR2 SNEGSKA (reference sequence). The J segment lost 6 bases and the V segment lost 1 base, leaving 10 bases of the junction unmatched. The CDR3 totals 18 residues. CDR3 sequence reads: CSARAPVGLAGGPGELFF. In DNA, the CDR3 is TGCAGTGCTAGAGCCCCCGTTGGACTAGCGGGAGGACCCGGGGAGCTGTTTTTT.

V and J are TRBV5-4 and TRBJ1-1; 10 bases are a match to TRBD1. Trimming removed 4 bases from V and 6 bases from J; junction bases left unmatched: 0. The CDR3 covers 12 residues. The germline V gene encodes CDR1 SGHNT and CDR2 YYREEE (reference sequence). Here the CDR3 reads CASSGQGAEAFF. As DNA, the CDR3 is TGTGCCAGCAGCGGACAGGGGGCTGAAGCTTTCTTT.

V is TRBV7-4 and J is TRBJ2-7; D perhaps matches TRBD1 (5 bases). Germline CDR1 reads SGHVT; CDR2 reads SQSDAQ. The V and J ends lost 8 bases and 3 bases respectively, with 17 bases between them. The CDR3 extends over 14 amino acids. CDR3 DNA sequence: TGTGCCAGCTCAAGGGGTGGGGCCTTCTACGAGCAGTACTTC. Protein sequence: CASSRGGAFYEQYF. The entire variable domain, with the rest obtained from reference TRBV7-4 and TRBJ2-7, is as follows: GAGVSQSPRYKVAKRGRDVALRCDSISGHVTLYWYRQTLGQGSEVLTYSQSDAQRDKSGRPSGRFSAERPERSVSTLKIQRTEQGDSAVYLCASSRGGAFYEQYFGPGTRLTVT.

V usage is TRBV11-3 and J usage is TRBJ1-2; D call uncertain. V gave up 4 bases and J gave up 8 bases, with 14 bases separating them. Germline CDR1 is SGHNT and CDR2 is YENEEA. The CDR3 covers 13 residues. CDR3 coding DNA: TGTGCCAGCAGCTCTAGGGCCTTCGGGGGCTACACCTTC. Translated, it gives CASSSRAFGGYTF.

This clonotype was seen once. This rearrangement joins TRBV5-8 to TRBJ1-2; 7 nucleotides line up with TRBD1. Per the germline V gene, CDR1 is SGHTS and CDR2 is YDEGEE. CDR3 length equals 16 residues. With V trimmed by 5 bases and J by 3 bases, 13 bases remained unmatched. The CDR3 nucleotides are TGTGCCAGCAGGGGAACCCACAGGGGAGTCGACTATGGCTACACCTTC. It translates to CASRGTHRGVDYGYTF. Drawing the rest from reference TRBV5-8 and TRBJ1-2, the complete variable domain is EAGVTQSPTHLIKTRGQQATLRCSPISGHTSVYWYQQALGLGLQFLLWYDEGEERNRGNFPPRFSGRQFPNYSSELNVNALELEDSALYLCASRGTHRGVDYGYTFGSGTRLTVV.

This chain joins TRBV9 and TRBJ2-2; the D call may be TRBD1 or TRBD2 (5 bases each). The CDR3 totals 12 residues. Germline CDR1 reads SGDLS; CDR2 reads YYNGEE. Trimming left V 7 bases short and J 6 bases short, with 10 bases between. Here the CDR3 DNA reads TGTGCCAGCGTCAGGGACGCCGGGGAGCTGTTTTTT. As protein: CASVRDAGELFF.

The rearrangement links TRBV11-2 to TRBJ2-7, with 9 bases aligning to TRBD1. The CDR3 is 15 amino acids. V was clipped by 6 bases and J by 5 bases; unmatched bases: 11. Germline-derived CDR1 and CDR2 are SGHAT and FQNNGV. CDR3 loop: CASRAAGTGSHEQYF. The CDR3 DNA reads as TGTGCCAGCAGGGCTGCCGGGACAGGGTCCCACGAGCAGTACTTC.

This clonotype was seen a handful of times. This chain joins TRBV29-1 and TRBJ1-1; D ambiguous. Trimming removed 7 bases at V and 1 base at J, with 10 bases between. From germline, CDR1 is SQVTM and CDR2 ANQGSEA. The CDR3 spans 12 residues. CDR3 region: CSALLKNTEAFF. CDR3 bases: TGCAGCGCCCTTCTTAAGAACACTGAAGCTTTCTTT.

The chain is built from TRBV7-9 and TRBJ2-7; weak D call: TRBD1 (6 bases). Germline CDR1 reads SEHNR; CDR2 reads FQNEAQ (reference sequence). The CDR3 spans 19 residues. Deletions cut 5 bases from V and 0 bases from J, with 26 bases between. The CDR3 spells CASSGGYTGSDRGSYEQYF. The CDR3 DNA sequence: TGTGCCAGCAGCGGGGGCTACACAGGGTCGGATCGTGGCTCCTACGAGCAGTACTTC.

This clonotype was found a few times. The J gene is TRBJ2-7, the V gene TRBV20-1; 7 positions match TRBD1. Germline CDR1 reads DFQATT; CDR2 reads SNEGSKA (reference sequence). V lost 5 bases to trimming and J lost 2 bases; unmatched junction nucleotides: 6. This CDR3 spans 13 amino acids. CDR3 nucleotide sequence: TGCAGTGCTCGGACAGGTGGGGCCTACGAGCAGTACTTC. It translates to CSARTGGAYEQYF.

This clonotype was recorded at least ten times. V and J are TRBV7-9 and TRBJ1-1; no clear D. The ends were cut back, 6 bases at V and 2 bases at J, with 7 bases in the middle. Germline CDR1 SEHNR, CDR2 FQNEAQ (reference sequence). The CDR3 length is 12 residues. CDR3 residues: CASSLVNTEAFF. The DNA for the CDR3 is TGTGCCAGCAGTCTGGTAAACACTGAAGCTTTCTTT.

V and J are TRBV5-1 and TRBJ2-7; maybe TRBD1 (6 bases). V gave up 0 bases and J gave up 6 bases, with 13 bases separating them. Germline CDR1 is SGHRS and CDR2 is YFSETQ. The CDR3 loop spans 14 amino acids. The CDR3 loop is CASSLGTGNGEQYF. The CDR3 DNA reads as TGCGCCAGCAGCTTGGGCACAGGGAACGGCGAGCAGTACTTC.

This clonotype appeared a few times. V and J are TRBV3-1 and TRBJ1-5; a weak D match, TRBD1 (6 bases). The CDR3 covers 16 residues. V gave up 1 base and J gave up 6 bases, with 16 bases separating them. The V gene's germline CDR1 is LGHDT and CDR2 YNNKEL (reference sequence). CDR3: CASSQGGGRASQPQHF. The CDR3 nucleotides read TGTGCCAGCAGCCAAGGAGGGGGGAGAGCCTCTCAGCCCCAGCATTTT.

J is TRBJ2-7 and V is TRBV12-3 or TRBV12-4, with a tentative D call TRBD2 (6 bases). The CDR3 runs 13 residues. V was pared by 5 bases and J by 7 bases, with 15 bases between. The CDR3 loop is CASSRTTQGEQYF. For the CDR3, the DNA is TGTGCCAGCAGTCGGACTACCCAAGGGGAGCAGTACTTC.